The 4 T cell receptor beta chains reported below all come from one sample, sequenced in a study of CD8 T cells in Susac syndrome. Reverse transcription of roughly 0.5 to 1 ug RNA was carried out with random hexamers. Each CDR3 protein gets one entry after TCRdb re-called the immunoSEQ multiplex PCR reads with MiXCR. The sample carries over 100,000 distinct CDR3 sequences, around 97% recorded once. The sample consisted of CD4+ T cells from PBMCs. The receptor set was obtained from a human donor in good health.

The chain recombines TRBV28 with TRBJ2-7, with TRBD1 identical over 8 bases. Germline V gene data show CDR1 as MDHEN and CDR2 as SYDVKM. V shed 7 bases and J 0 bases; nucleotides not matched to a gene: 8. The CDR3 length is 15 residues. CDR3 coding DNA: TGTGCCAGCACACTTGACAGGGGAAACTCCTACGAGCAGTACTTC. Its translation: CASTLDRGNSYEQYF.

The chain combines TRBV29-1 with TRBJ1-6; 8 bases map to TRBD1. The CDR3 contains 16 residues. From germline, CDR1 is SQVTM and CDR2 ANQGSEA. Unmatched junction bases numbered 16, after V lost 6 bases and J lost 9 bases. The CDR3 nucleotides are TGCAGCGTGGACCCCGCGGACAGGGATAGACGTTCACCCCTCCACTTT. This translates into CSVDPADRDRRSPLHF. The whole variable domain, filled in from reference TRBV29-1 and TRBJ1-6, reads SAVISQKPSRDICQRGTSLTIQCQVDSQVTMMFWYRQQPGQSLTLIATANQGSEATYESGFVIDKFPISRPNLTFSTLTVSNMSPEDSSIYLCSVDPADRDRRSPLHFGNGTRLTVT.

The CDR3 sequence: CASSTQGAPGANVLTF. The CDR3 DNA is TGTGCCAGCAGCACCCAGGGGGCTCCTGGGGCCAACGTCCTGACTTTC. The genes are TRBV12-3 or TRBV12-4 and TRBJ2-6; 8 nucleotides agree with TRBD1. With V trimmed by 6 bases and J by 2 bases, 6 bases remained unmatched. The CDR3 runs to 16 residues.

J is TRBJ2-5 and V is TRBV19; D gene uncertain. Germline V gene lookup returns CDR1 LNHDA and CDR2 SQIVND (reference sequence). The CDR3 totals 14 residues. V lost 1 base, J lost 1 base, and 7 bases lay in between. The CDR3 bases are TGTGCCAGTAGTATAGCGGCACTCCAAGAGACCCAGTACTTC. Its protein is CASSIAALQETQYF.